Below are 27 T cell receptor beta chains sequenced from a single sample in a study of blood T cell repertoires in COVID-19. This table comes from immunoSEQ multiplex PCR, and its TCRdb copy is limited to in-frame clones, with some not included. The sample comprises roughly 250,000 clones, 84% of which are singletons, and more than 1.5% rests with the top ten. The sample consisted of peripheral blood. These receptors originate from a woman aged 40 to 49 who had recovered from COVID-19.

The chain couples TRBV6-6 to TRBJ1-3; TRBD1 might be the D (5 bases). Trimming pared 5 bases from V and 8 bases from J, leaving 10 bases between. CDR1 MNHNY and CDR2 SVGAGI come from the germline V gene (reference sequence). This CDR3 is 12 amino acids long. CDR3 loop: CASSHRGDTIYF. The CDR3 DNA reads TGTGCCAGCAGTCACCGGGGGGACACCATATATTTT.

In this sample, this clone turned up once. V and J are TRBV30 and TRBJ1-6; D gene ambiguous. The CDR3 totals 15 residues. V lost 4 bases to trimming and J lost 6 bases, with 16 bases between them. The germline gives CDR1 GTSNPN, CDR2 SVGIG (reference sequence). Written as DNA, the CDR3 is TGTGCCTGGAATCTAGTGGGTCAGACTAATTCACCCCTCCACTTT. Protein sequence: CAWNLVGQTNSPLHF.

V gene TRBV28 combines with J gene TRBJ1-5; D is unresolved. Trimming took off 7 bases at V and 6 bases at J, with 16 bases between the two ends. CDR1 and CDR2 (germline): MDHEN, SYDVKM. The CDR3 is 14 residues long. CDR3 protein: CASTIRAPGQPQHF. In DNA form, the CDR3 reads TGTGCCAGCACCATTCGAGCCCCGGGTCAGCCCCAGCATTTT. The entire variable domain, with the rest obtained from reference TRBV28 and TRBJ1-5, is as follows: DVKVTQSSRYLVKRTGEKVFLECVQDMDHENMFWYRQDPGLGLRLIYFSYDVKMKEKGDIPEGYSVSREKKERFSLILESASTNQTSMYLCASTIRAPGQPQHFGDGTRLSIL.

The chain carries TRBV19 and TRBJ2-5; TRBD1 is a possible D gene (6 bases). Germline CDR1 and CDR2: LNHDA and SQIVND (reference sequence). V shed 3 bases and J shed 2 bases, with 13 bases lying between them. CDR3 size: 15 residues. In DNA, the CDR3 is TGTGCCAGTAGTATCAAGCAGGGGCAACAAGAGACCCAGTACTTC. This translates into CASSIKQGQQETQYF. Full variable domain (remainder filled in from reference TRBV19 and TRBJ2-5): DGGITQSPKYLFRKEGQNVTLSCEQNLNHDAMYWYRQDPGQGLRLIYYSQIVNDFQKGDIAEGYSVSREKKESFPLTVTSAQKNPTAFYLCASSIKQGQQETQYFGPGTRLLVL.

The chain couples TRBV7-3 to TRBJ1-1, with 9 positions matching TRBD1. The V and J ends lost 10 bases and 3 bases, in that order; junction bases with no gene match: 9. Per germline, CDR1 SGHTA and CDR2 FQGTGA. The CDR3 runs to 14 residues. This CDR3 reads CATKPGQGYTEAFF. In nucleotides, the CDR3 is TGTGCCACCAAACCGGGACAGGGCTACACTGAAGCTTTCTTT.

This clone is a singleton in its sample. The chain has TRBV6-1 and TRBJ1-4; D uncertain. Germline V gene data show CDR1 as MNHNS and CDR2 as SASEGT. CDR3 length: 14 amino acids. V shed 0 bases and J shed 13 bases, with 15 bases lying between them. The CDR3 is CASSEAPQAGRLFF. The CDR3 DNA follows: TGTGCCAGCAGTGAAGCGCCCCAGGCCGGGAGACTGTTTTTT.

CDR3 nucleotides: TGCGCCAGCAGCCCCCGGGACAGGGTTGATGGCTACACCTTC. It codes for CASSPRDRVDGYTF. The chain recombines TRBV5-1 with TRBJ1-2, with 9 bases lining up with TRBD1. The germline CDR1 and CDR2 sequences are SGHRS and YFSETQ. V shed 4 bases and J 6 bases; nucleotides not matched to a gene: 7. This CDR3 region has 14 residues.

This rearrangement joins TRBV5-1 to TRBJ1-2; 10 bases agree with TRBD1. V shed 4 bases and J 3 bases; nucleotides not matched to a gene: 6. The CDR3 is 15 residues long. Germline V CDR1 and CDR2: SGHRS, YFSETQ. CDR3 sequence reads: CASSTRQGADYGYTF. For the CDR3, the DNA is TGCGCCAGCAGCACCCGACAGGGGGCAGACTATGGCTACACCTTC.

The chain combines TRBV28 with TRBJ1-5; D might be TRBD1 (6 bases). This CDR3 is built from 14 residues. CDR1 MDHEN and CDR2 SYDVKM come from the germline V gene. V lost 5 bases and J lost 10, with 18 bases in between. CDR3 amino acids: CASSRGGLFLPQHF. DNA for the CDR3: TGTGCCAGCAGTAGGGGGGGGTTGTTTTTACCCCAGCATTTT.

V usage is TRBV3-1 (or the pseudogene TRBV3-2) and J usage is TRBJ1-6; TRBD1 is a possible D gene (6 bases). V dropped 0 bases and J dropped 11 bases, with 11 bases sitting between them. Germline V gene lookup returns CDR1 LGHDT and CDR2 YNNKEL (reference sequence). This CDR3 is built from 14 residues. Here the CDR3 DNA reads TGTGCCAGCAGCCAAGAGCAGGGGAGGGCACCCCTCCACTTT. Translated, it gives CASSQEQGRAPLHF.

The gene calls are TRBV7-2 and TRBJ1-4; D may be TRBD1 (5 bases). Trimming took 5 bases from V and 14 from J, leaving 18 bases between them. Germline CDR1 and CDR2: SGHTA and FQGNSA. The length of the CDR3 is 13 residues. The CDR3: CASSLGQGHSLFF. Here the CDR3 DNA reads TGTGCCAGCAGCCTTGGGCAGGGCCACTCCCTGTTTTTT.

This chain links TRBV14 with TRBJ1-5; possible D gene TRBD1, 5 bases. Germline loops: CDR1 SGHDN, CDR2 FVKESK. This CDR3 comprises 14 residues. V shed 1 base and J shed 4 bases, with 8 bases lying between them. The CDR3 DNA sequence: TGTGCCAGCAGCCAAGGTGGGGCAAATCAGCCCCAGCATTTT. Translating gives CASSQGGANQPQHF.

V is TRBV5-4 and J is TRBJ2-7; possibly TRBD2 for D (6 bases). Germline CDR1 reads SGHNT; CDR2 reads YYREEE (reference sequence). The CDR3 contains 17 residues. Trimming stripped 7 bases from V and 2 bases from J, with 25 bases between. The DNA of the CDR3 is TGTGCCAGCGGCCGCGCGAGGGTGGGCGGGGTGGCCTACGAGCAGTACTTC. Its translation is CASGRARVGGVAYEQYF.

The CDR3 spells CASSFRQGSNQPQHF. The CDR3 coding sequence is TGTGCCAGCAGTTTTCGGCAGGGGAGCAATCAGCCCCAGCATTTT. V gene TRBV28 combines with J gene TRBJ1-5, with D possibly TRBD1 on 6 matching bases. This CDR3 is built from 15 residues. V lost 3 bases to trimming and J lost 1 base, with 10 bases between them. CDR1 and CDR2 from the germline V gene are MDHEN and SYDVKM.

The J gene is TRBJ1-6, the V gene TRBV7-2; possibly TRBD1 for D (6 bases). This CDR3 contains 15 residues. Trimming took 3 bases from V and 3 from J, leaving 9 bases between them. The germline CDR1 and CDR2 sequences are SGHTA and FQGNSA. In DNA form, the CDR3 reads TGTGCCAGCAGCTTTAGGGGGATCTATAATTCACCCCTCCACTTT. This sequence encodes CASSFRGIYNSPLHF.

The V call is TRBV15, the J call TRBJ2-1, with 7 bases that match TRBD2. The ends lost 5 bases at V and 7 bases at J; junction bases unmatched: 8. The length of the CDR3 is 14 residues. The V gene's germline CDR1 is LNHNV and CDR2 YYDKDF (reference sequence). The CDR3 loop is CATSPEPGRNEQFF. The CDR3 DNA follows: TGTGCCACCAGCCCCGAGCCCGGGAGGAATGAGCAGTTCTTC.

This chain uses TRBV4-1 with TRBJ1-2; possible D gene TRBD1, 6 bases. V was cut by 5 bases and J by 10 bases, with 20 bases left in between. Germline CDR1 and CDR2: MGHRA and YSYEKL. The CDR3 totals 14 residues. CDR3 sequence: CASSIGQGRIPYTF. The CDR3 DNA reads as TGCGCCAGCAGCATTGGCCAGGGGCGGATACCCTACACCTTC.

V gene TRBV6-1 combines with J gene TRBJ1-3; possible D gene TRBD1, 6 bases. Deletions cut 1 base from V and 7 bases from J, with 11 bases between. This CDR3 comprises 14 residues. Germline CDR1 is MNHNS and CDR2 is SASEGT. The CDR3, as DNA: TGTGCCAGCAGTGAAGGAGGGGGGGGGAACACCATATATTTT. Its protein product is CASSEGGGGNTIYF.

The chain uses TRBV11-1 and TRBJ2-4; 7 nucleotides match TRBD1. Per the germline V gene, CDR1 is SGHAT and CDR2 is FQDESV (reference sequence). Trimming took 4 bases from V and 3 from J; bases not matched to a gene: 3. This CDR3 has 14 residues. The CDR3 DNA sequence: TGTGCCAGCAGCTCGACAGGGTTCAAAAACATTCAGTACTTC. This gives the protein CASSSTGFKNIQYF.

V gene TRBV7-2 combines with J gene TRBJ2-1, with 11 bases fitting TRBD1. The V gene's germline CDR1 is SGHTA and CDR2 FQGNSA. The V and J ends lost 5 bases and 7 bases, in that order; junction bases with no gene match: 10. This CDR3 has 16 amino acids. CDR3 in DNA: TGTGCCAGCAGCCCCCAAGTCGGGACAGGGGGGAATGAGCAGTTCTTC. This sequence encodes CASSPQVGTGGNEQFF.

The chain employs TRBV5-6 and TRBJ2-5; 11 bases align to TRBD2. Trimming took 4 bases from V and 4 from J; bases not matched to a gene: 9. Per germline, CDR1 SGHDT and CDR2 YYEEEE. The CDR3 contains 16 residues. CDR3 region: CASSRGTSGGLETQYF. CDR3 nucleotides: TGTGCCAGCAGCCGTGGGACTAGCGGTGGGTTAGAGACCCAGTACTTC. Full variable domain (outside the CDR3, taken from reference TRBV5-6 and TRBJ2-5): DAGVTQSPTHLIKTRGQQVTLRCSPKSGHDTVSWYQQALGQGPQFIFQYYEEEERQRGNFPDRFSGHQFPNYSSELNVNALLLGDSALYLCASSRGTSGGLETQYFGPGTRLLVL.

This clone was seen a few times. V is TRBV27 and J is TRBJ1-6; D not certain. The CDR3 has 15 amino acids. With 4 bases removed from V and 4 bases from J, the gap between germline ends came to 11 bases. Germline V CDR1 and CDR2: MNHEY, SMNVEV (reference sequence). CDR3 DNA sequence: TGTGCCAGCAGTTCAAAGGTGACATATAATTCACCCCTCCACTTT. Translation gives CASSSKVTYNSPLHF.

The chain joins TRBV2 to TRBJ1-5; 7 bases are a match to TRBD1. CDR3 length equals 16 residues. Unmatched junction bases numbered 5, after V lost 3 bases and J lost 0 bases. Per germline, CDR1 SNHLY and CDR2 FYNNEI. This CDR3 reads CASSERGQNSNQPQHF. The CDR3 DNA follows: TGTGCCAGCAGTGAGAGGGGGCAGAATAGCAATCAGCCCCAGCATTTT.

This chain joins TRBV14 and TRBJ1-1; 10 nucleotides match TRBD1. Trimming cost V 2 bases and J 6 bases; bases outside gene matches: 6. The CDR3 sequence is 15 residues long. Per germline, CDR1 SGHDN and CDR2 FVKESK. The CDR3 region is CASSQIKTGGSEAFF. CDR3 sequence (DNA): TGTGCCAGCAGCCAAATTAAGACAGGGGGCTCTGAAGCTTTCTTT.

In the case of this clone: Because the CDR3's place on the DNA is in doubt, the DNA is left out and the CDR3 is given as listed by TCRdb. The V gene is TRBV12-2, the J gene TRBJ2-1; the table's D call TRBD1 went unverified against the DNA. TRBV12-2 is reported as a pseudogene. Inclusive of both ends, the CDR3 amounts to 17 amino acids. The CDR3 loop reads CASRLVGSGISYNEQFF.

V and J are TRBV11-2 and TRBJ1-1, with D perhaps matching TRBD1 (6 bases). V lost 1 base and J 5 bases, leaving 14 bases between the germline ends. This CDR3 contains 15 residues. Germline CDR1 and CDR2: SGHAT and FQNNGV. The DNA of the CDR3 is TGTGCCAGCAGCTTAGGCGGCAGGGGTTGGACTGAAGCTTTCTTT. Translated: CASSLGGRGWTEAFF.

This sequence joins TRBV3-1 (or the pseudogene TRBV3-2) and TRBJ2-7, with 7 bases identical to TRBD1. V was clipped by 6 bases and J by 4 bases; unmatched bases: 12. The CDR3 totals 15 residues. Looked up from germline, CDR1 is LGHDT and CDR2 is YNNKEL (reference sequence). The chain's CDR3 is CASSPGTGALYEQYF. CDR3 sequence (DNA): TGTGCCAGCAGTCCTGGCACAGGGGCGTTATACGAGCAGTACTTC.